The rows below give T cell receptor beta chains drawn from one sample of a study of human T cells and chemical hapten exposure. From the RACE reads, TCRdb called clonotypes with MiXCR, one entry per CDR3 protein. Seen here are roughly 120,000 distinct CDR3 sequences, 9.2% observed once, and the top ten hold 3% to 3.5%. Sequencing used whole blood, obtained in connection with sensitization to the hapten diphenylcyclopropenone (DPC). The source of these receptors is a woman in her 40s with alopecia areata. Some clones in this sample may be carry-over from other donors' samples. Each CDR3 is given with its conserved first and last residue. A D gene is named only where the DNA matches it firmly. Clone size is stated in some rows and not others, as once, few, many or a class when expanded.

V gene	J gene	clone size	D gene	CDR3 protein	CDR3 DNA
TRBV12-3/TRBV12-4	TRBJ1-5	.	TRBD1	CASSPRGQGGYSNQPQHF	TGTGCCAGCAGCCCACGGGGACAGGGGGGTTATAGCAATCAGCCCCAGCATTTT
TRBV28	TRBJ1-2	.	.	CASSSTGQGRGGYTF	TGTGCCAGCAGTTCAACAGGGCAAGGCCGCGGTGGCTACACCTTC
TRBV4-1	TRBJ1-3	many	.	CASSQGPGNTIYF	TGCGCCAGCAGCCAGGGTCCTGGAAACACCATATATTTT
TRBV20-1	TRBJ2-3	many	.	CSAREWSGDTQYF	TGCAGTGCTAGAGAATGGTCCGGGGATACGCAGTATTTT
TRBV6-5	TRBJ1-2	few	TRBD1	CASSYRGQGGNYGYTF	TGTGCCAGCAGTTACCGGGGACAGGGGGGTAACTATGGCTACACCTTC
TRBV5-1	TRBJ2-2	many	.	CASSQFWGDTGELFF	TGCGCCAGCAGCCAATTCTGGGGCGACACCGGGGAGCTGTTTTTT
TRBV6-5	TRBJ2-3	many	.	CAVQPDTDTQYF	TGTGCCGTACAGCCGGATACAGATACGCAGTATTTT
TRBV7-9	TRBJ1-6	few	.	CASSLGQDYNSPLHF	TGTGCCAGCAGCTTAGGGCAGGACTATAATTCACCCCTCCACTTT
TRBV5-1	TRBJ1-6	many	.	CASSFVGGTESPLHF	TGCGCCAGCAGCTTTGTCGGGGGCACGGAATCACCCCTCCACTTT
TRBV19	TRBJ1-4	many	.	CASTNLGLALNEKLFF	TGTGCCAGTACGAATCTTGGGCTCGCCCTAAATGAAAAACTGTTTTTT
TRBV18	TRBJ2-7	.	.	CASSPSRDFSYEQYF	TGTGCCAGCTCACCGTCCAGGGACTTCTCCTACGAGCAGTACTTC
TRBV29-1	TRBJ1-1	.	.	CSVVPAGSEAFF	TGCAGCGTTGTACCAGCTGGAAGTGAAGCTTTCTTT
TRBV12-3/TRBV12-4	TRBJ2-3	many	.	CASSSLIQTDTQYF	TGTGCCAGCAGTTCACTCATACAAACGGATACGCAGTATTTT
TRBV9	TRBJ2-5	.	.	CASSAGLSQETQYF	TGTGCCAGCAGCGCCGGCCTTAGCCAAGAGACCCAGTACTTC
TRBV6-2/TRBV6-3	TRBJ2-4	few	TRBD1	CASTPTGEGKNIQYF	TGTGCCAGCACTCCGACAGGGGAAGGCAAAAACATTCAGTACTTC
TRBV18	TRBJ2-7	.	TRBD1	CASSPGTGRSYEQYF	TGTGCCAGCTCACCCGGGACAGGGCGGAGTTACGAGCAGTACTTC
TRBV11-2	TRBJ2-5	many	.	CASSLKGWRETQYF	TGTGCCAGCAGCTTAAAGGGTTGGAGAGAGACCCAGTACTTC
TRBV5-5	TRBJ2-5	many	.	CASSSWTVEETQYF	TGTGCCAGCAGCTCATGGACTGTCGAAGAGACCCAGTACTTC
TRBV12-3/TRBV12-4	TRBJ1-1	many	TRBD1	CASTNQGGNTEAFF	TGTGCCAGCACGAACCAGGGGGGAAACACTGAAGCTTTCTTT
TRBV6-2/TRBV6-3	TRBJ2-7	few	.	CVSHSPGHIGNEQYF	TGTGTCAGCCATAGTCCGGGCCATATAGGAAACGAGCAGTACTTC
TRBV11-2	TRBJ2-1	many	.	CASSGTGVSVGADYYYNEQFF	TGTGCCAGCAGCGGTACGGGGGTTTCCGTGGGGGCCGACTACTACTACAATGAGCAGTTCTTC
TRBV21-1	TRBJ2-7	.	.	CASSQEPRAPYEQYF	TGTGCCAGCAGCCAGGAGCCTAGGGCTCCCTACGAGCAGTACTTC
TRBV9	TRBJ2-7	.	.	CASSVAGGNSYEQYF	TGTGCCAGCAGCGTAGCGGGCGGCAACTCCTACGAGCAGTACTTC
TRBV20-1	TRBJ1-5	.	.	CSARQVGGNQPQHF	TGCAGTGCCCGGCAGGTCGGGGGCAATCAGCCCCAGCATTTT
TRBV2	TRBJ2-3	few	.	CASRRGGTDTQYF	TGTGCCAGCAGACGTGGAGGCACAGATACGCAGTATTTT
TRBV7-6	TRBJ2-7	.	.	CASSPGPKGYEQYF	TGTGCCAGCAGCCCGGGACCAAAGGGCTACGAGCAGTACTTC
TRBV5-4	TRBJ2-1	many	.	CASSQGGPGQSEQFF	TGTGCCAGCAGCCAGGGGGGGCCAGGGCAGTCTGAGCAGTTCTTC
TRBV29-1	TRBJ2-7	few	.	CSAFGVAASEQYF	TGCAGCGCCTTTGGGGTGGCAGCCAGCGAGCAGTACTTC
TRBV7-2	TRBJ2-7	many	.	CASSPGGGSYEQYF	TGTGCCAGCAGCCCCGGGGGAGGCTCCTACGAGCAGTACTTC
TRBV4-3	TRBJ2-7	many	.	CASSQRIGIYEQYF	TGCGCCAGCAGCCAAAGAATCGGGATCTACGAGCAGTACTTC
TRBV20-1	TRBJ2-1	.	TRBD1	CSARPGQAYNEQFF	TGCAGTGCTCGGCCGGGACAGGCTTACAATGAGCAGTTCTTC
TRBV6-2/TRBV6-3	TRBJ2-1	.	.	CASSYPDLYNEQFF	TGTGCCAGCAGTTACCCGGACTTATACAATGAGCAGTTCTTC
TRBV5-6	TRBJ2-7	few	TRBD2	CATHPAGGRYEQYF	TGTGCCACGCACCCGGCGGGGGGACGCTACGAGCAGTACTTC
TRBV9	TRBJ2-5	many	TRBD2	CASSEDISGAQETQYF	TGTGCCAGCAGTGAAGATATTAGCGGGGCCCAAGAGACCCAGTACTTC
TRBV9	TRBJ2-3	many	TRBD2	CASSTPSGAGISTDTQYF	TGTGCCAGCAGTACCCCCAGTGGAGCGGGAATTAGCACAGATACGCAGTATTTT
TRBV29-1	TRBJ1-2	few	.	CSVVRTDYGYTF	TGCAGCGTTGTACGTACGGACTATGGCTACACCTTC
TRBV6-2/TRBV6-3	TRBJ1-1	few	.	CASSYPTGGVTEAFF	TGTGCCAGCAGTTACCCGACAGGTGGGGTCACTGAAGCTTTCTTT
TRBV6-1	TRBJ1-3	few	.	CASSHSDRASGNTIYF	TGTGCCAGCAGTCATTCGGATAGGGCCTCTGGAAACACCATATATTTT
TRBV30	TRBJ1-2	.	.	CAWSVKGNYGYTF	TGTGCCTGGAGTGTAAAAGGCAACTATGGCTACACCTTC
TRBV7-9	TRBJ2-5	many	TRBD2	CASSFGTSGGQETQYF	TGTGCCAGCAGCTTTGGGACTAGCGGGGGTCAAGAGACCCAGTACTTC
TRBV7-2	TRBJ2-3	.	TRBD2	CASSFGTSVSDTQYF	TGTGCCAGCAGCTTCGGGACTAGTGTATCCGATACGCAGTATTTT
TRBV4-3	TRBJ2-3	few	.	CASSSQGIVTDTQYF	TGCGCCAGCAGCTCGCAGGGGATCGTAACAGATACGCAGTATTTT
TRBV4-3	TRBJ1-1	many	.	CASSQYQGFGTEAFF	TGCGCCAGCAGCCAATATCAGGGGTTTGGGACTGAAGCTTTCTTT
TRBV5-5	TRBJ1-2	many	.	CASSRTVTNYGYTF	TGTGCCAGCAGCCGGACGGTTACTAACTATGGCTACACCTTC
TRBV9	TRBJ2-2	.	.	CASSADYFPNTGELFF	TGTGCCAGCAGCGCCGACTACTTTCCAAACACCGGGGAGCTGTTTTTT
TRBV5-4	TRBJ2-1	.	.	CASSLGGGSHNEQFF	TGTGCCAGCAGCTTGGGAGGGGGGTCCCACAATGAGCAGTTCTTC
TRBV7-2	TRBJ2-2	.	.	CASSLGPDSRELFF	TGTGCCAGCAGCTTAGGGCCAGATAGTCGGGAGCTGTTTTTT